Below, one T cell receptor beta chain is given with its context. This specimen belongs to a study of cytomegalovirus exposure and HLA in healthy donors. Looked up from germline, CDR1 is LNHDA and CDR2 is SQIVND (reference sequence). The CDR3 is 15 amino acids. V was trimmed by 4 bases and J by 4 bases, leaving 16 bases between them. Primers for the PCR totalled 60 Vbeta and 13 Jbeta. Clones were sequenced by immunoSEQ multiplex PCR, and TCRdb holds only the in-frame ones, with some missing. The sample carries approximately 120,000 clones, more than 75% recorded once. The TCR originated in a man younger than 45 in good health and CMV-seropositive. Specimen: PBMCs. This chain joins TRBV19 and TRBJ2-5; tentative D call: TRBD1 (6 bases). This CDR3 is CASSRFLQGLETQYF. The CDR3 bases are TGTGCCAGTAGTAGGTTTCTACAGGGATTAGAGACCCAGTACTTC.